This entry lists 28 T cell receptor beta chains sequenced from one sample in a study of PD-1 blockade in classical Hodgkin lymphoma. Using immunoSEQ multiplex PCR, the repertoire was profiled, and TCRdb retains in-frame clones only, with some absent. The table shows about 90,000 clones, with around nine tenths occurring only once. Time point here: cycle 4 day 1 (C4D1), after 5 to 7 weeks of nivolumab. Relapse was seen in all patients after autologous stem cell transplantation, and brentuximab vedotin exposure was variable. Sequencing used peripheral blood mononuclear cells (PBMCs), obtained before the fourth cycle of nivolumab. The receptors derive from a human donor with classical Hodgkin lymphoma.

The CDR3 region is CASSPPLAGGAYEQYF. CDR3 in DNA: TGCGCCAGCAGCCCCCCGCTAGCGGGTGGAGCCTACGAGCAGTACTTC. This chain links TRBV5-1 with TRBJ2-7, with 8 bases lining up with TRBD2. The CDR3 has 16 amino acids. V lost 4 bases, J lost 2 bases, and 11 bases stayed unmatched. Germline lookup yields CDR1 SGHRS and CDR2 YFSETQ.

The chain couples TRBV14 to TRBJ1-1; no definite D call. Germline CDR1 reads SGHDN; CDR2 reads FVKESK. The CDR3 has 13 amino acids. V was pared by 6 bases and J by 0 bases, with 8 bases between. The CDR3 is CASSPGLNTEAFF. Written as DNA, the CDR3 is TGTGCCAGCAGTCCGGGGTTGAACACTGAAGCTTTCTTT.

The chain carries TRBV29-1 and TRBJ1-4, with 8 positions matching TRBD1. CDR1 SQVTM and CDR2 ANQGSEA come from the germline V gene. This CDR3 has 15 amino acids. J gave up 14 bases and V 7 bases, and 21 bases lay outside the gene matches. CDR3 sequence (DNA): TGCAGCGCCGAGGGGAGGACAGGGATTAATGAGCGGCTGTTTTTT. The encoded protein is CSAEGRTGINERLFF.

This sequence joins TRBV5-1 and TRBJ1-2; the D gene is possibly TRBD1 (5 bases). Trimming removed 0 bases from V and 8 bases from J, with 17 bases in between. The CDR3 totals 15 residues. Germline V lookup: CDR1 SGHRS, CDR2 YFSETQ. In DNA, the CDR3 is TGCGCCAGCAGCTTGGAAGGGACGGCGGGTAGCGGCTACACCTTC. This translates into CASSLEGTAGSGYTF.

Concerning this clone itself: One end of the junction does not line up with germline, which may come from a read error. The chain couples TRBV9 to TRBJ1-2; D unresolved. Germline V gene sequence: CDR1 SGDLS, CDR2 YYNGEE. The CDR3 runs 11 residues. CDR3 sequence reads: CASSPGTLNRF. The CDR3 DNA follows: TGTGCCAGCAGCCCAGGAACCCTAAATCGCTTC.

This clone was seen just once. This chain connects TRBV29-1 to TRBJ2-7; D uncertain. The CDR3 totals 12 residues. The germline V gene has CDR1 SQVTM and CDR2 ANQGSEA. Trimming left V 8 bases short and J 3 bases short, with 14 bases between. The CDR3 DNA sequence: TGCAGCATTGCCACGGACGGCTACGAGCAGTACTTC. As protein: CSIATDGYEQYF.

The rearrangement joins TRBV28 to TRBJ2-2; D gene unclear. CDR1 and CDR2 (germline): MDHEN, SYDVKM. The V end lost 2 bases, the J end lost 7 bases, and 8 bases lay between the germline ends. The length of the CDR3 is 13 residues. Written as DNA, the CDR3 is TGTGCCAGCAGTTTAGTGGCAGTCGGGGAGCTGTTTTTT. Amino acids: CASSLVAVGELFF. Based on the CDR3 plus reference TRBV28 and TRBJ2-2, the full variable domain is DVKVTQSSRYLVKRTGEKVFLECVQDMDHENMFWYRQDPGLGLRLIYFSYDVKMKEKGDIPEGYSVSREKKERFSLILESASTNQTSMYLCASSLVAVGELFFGEGSRLTVL.

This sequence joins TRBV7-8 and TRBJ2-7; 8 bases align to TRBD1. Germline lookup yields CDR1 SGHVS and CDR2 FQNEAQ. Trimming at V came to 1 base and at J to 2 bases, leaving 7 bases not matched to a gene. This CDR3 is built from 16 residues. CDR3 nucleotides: TGTGCCAGCAGCTTAGGCGGCCAGGGGGCGACCTACGAGCAGTACTTC. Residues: CASSLGGQGATYEQYF. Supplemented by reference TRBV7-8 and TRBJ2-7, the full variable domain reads GAGVSQSPRYKVAKRGQDVALRCDPISGHVSLFWYQQALGQGPEFLTYFQNEAQLDKSGLPSDRFFAERPEGSVSTLKIQRTQQEDSAVYLCASSLGGQGATYEQYFGPGTRLTVT.

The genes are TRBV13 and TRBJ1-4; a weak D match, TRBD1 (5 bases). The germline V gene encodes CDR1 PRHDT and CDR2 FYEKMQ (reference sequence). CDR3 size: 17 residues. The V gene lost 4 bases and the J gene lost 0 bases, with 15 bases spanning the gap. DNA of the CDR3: TGTGCCAGCAGCTCACGACAGCTAGTTGCAACTAATGAAAAACTGTTTTTT. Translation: CASSSRQLVATNEKLFF.

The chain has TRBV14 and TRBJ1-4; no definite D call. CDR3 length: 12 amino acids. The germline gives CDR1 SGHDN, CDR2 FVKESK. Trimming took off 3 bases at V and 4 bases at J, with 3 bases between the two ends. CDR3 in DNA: TGTGCCAGCAGCCAGGGTAATGAAAAACTGTTTTTT. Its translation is CASSQGNEKLFF.

The CDR3 loop reads CASSEIAGNHYGYTF. Written as DNA, the CDR3 is TGCGCCAGCAGTGAGATCGCCGGTAATCACTATGGCTACACCTTC. The chain joins TRBV10-1 to TRBJ1-2; D uncertain. The CDR3 contains 15 residues. CDR1 and CDR2 (germline): WNHNN, SYGVQD (reference sequence). The V and J ends lost 2 bases and 3 bases respectively, with 13 bases between them.

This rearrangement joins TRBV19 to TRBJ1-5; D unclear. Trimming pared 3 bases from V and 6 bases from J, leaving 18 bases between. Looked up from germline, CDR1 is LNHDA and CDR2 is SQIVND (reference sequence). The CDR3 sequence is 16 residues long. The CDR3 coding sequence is TGTGCCAGTAGTATCGCGTTGGGGTCCATAAGTCAGCCCCAGCATTTT. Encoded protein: CASSIALGSISQPQHF. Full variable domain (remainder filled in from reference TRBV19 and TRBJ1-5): DGGITQSPKYLFRKEGQNVTLSCEQNLNHDAMYWYRQDPGQGLRLIYYSQIVNDFQKGDIAEGYSVSREKKESFPLTVTSAQKNPTAFYLCASSIALGSISQPQHFGDGTRLSIL.

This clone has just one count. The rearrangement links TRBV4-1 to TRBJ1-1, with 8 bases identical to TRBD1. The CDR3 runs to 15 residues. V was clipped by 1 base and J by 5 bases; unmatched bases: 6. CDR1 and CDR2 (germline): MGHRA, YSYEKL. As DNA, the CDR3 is TGCGCCAGCAGCCAAGGACACAGGGGGGGGACTGAAGCTTTCTTT. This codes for CASSQGHRGGTEAFF.

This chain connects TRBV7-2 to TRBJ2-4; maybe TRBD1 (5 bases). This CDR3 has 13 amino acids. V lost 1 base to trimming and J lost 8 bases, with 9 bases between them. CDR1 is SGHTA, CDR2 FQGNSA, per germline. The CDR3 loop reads CASSLVSRDIQYF. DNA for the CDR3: TGTGCCAGCAGCTTAGTGTCCAGGGACATTCAGTACTTC.

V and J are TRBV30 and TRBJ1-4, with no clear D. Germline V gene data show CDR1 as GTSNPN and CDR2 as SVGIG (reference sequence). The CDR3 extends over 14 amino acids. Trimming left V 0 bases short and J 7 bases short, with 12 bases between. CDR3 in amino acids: CAWSVGGSGEKLFF. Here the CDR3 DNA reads TGTGCCTGGAGTGTTGGCGGGTCTGGTGAAAAACTGTTTTTT.

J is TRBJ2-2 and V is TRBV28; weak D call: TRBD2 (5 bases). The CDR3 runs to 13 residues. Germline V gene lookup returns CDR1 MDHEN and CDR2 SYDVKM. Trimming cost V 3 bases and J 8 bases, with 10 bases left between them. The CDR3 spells CASSFGGGGELFF. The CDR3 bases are TGTGCCAGCAGTTTCGGTGGAGGAGGGGAGCTGTTTTTT.

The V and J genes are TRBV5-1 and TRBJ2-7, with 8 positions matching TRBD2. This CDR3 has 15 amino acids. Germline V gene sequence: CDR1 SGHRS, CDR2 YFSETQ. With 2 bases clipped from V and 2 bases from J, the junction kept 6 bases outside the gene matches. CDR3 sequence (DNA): TGCGCCAGCAGCTTATTAGCGGGGCCTACCTACGAGCAGTACTTC. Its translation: CASSLLAGPTYEQYF.

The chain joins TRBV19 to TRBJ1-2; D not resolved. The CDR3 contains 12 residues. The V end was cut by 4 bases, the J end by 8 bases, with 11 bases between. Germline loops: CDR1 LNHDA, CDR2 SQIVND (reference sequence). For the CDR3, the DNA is TGTGCCAGTAGTACATCCACATGGGGCTACACCTTC. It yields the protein CASSTSTWGYTF. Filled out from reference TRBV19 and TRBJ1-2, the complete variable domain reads DGGITQSPKYLFRKEGQNVTLSCEQNLNHDAMYWYRQDPGQGLRLIYYSQIVNDFQKGDIAEGYSVSREKKESFPLTVTSAQKNPTAFYLCASSTSTWGYTFGSGTRLTVV.

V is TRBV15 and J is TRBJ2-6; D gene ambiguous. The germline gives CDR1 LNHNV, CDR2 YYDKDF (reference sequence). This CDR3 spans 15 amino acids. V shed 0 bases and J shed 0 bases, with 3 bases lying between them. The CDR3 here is CATSRDNSGANVLTF. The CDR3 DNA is TGTGCCACCAGCAGAGACAACTCTGGGGCCAACGTCCTGACTTTC.

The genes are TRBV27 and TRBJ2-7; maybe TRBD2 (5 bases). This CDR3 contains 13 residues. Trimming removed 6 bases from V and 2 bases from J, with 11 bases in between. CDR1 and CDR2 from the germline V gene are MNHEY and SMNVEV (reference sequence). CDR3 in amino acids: CASSSGLAYEQYF. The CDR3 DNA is TGTGCCAGCAGCTCCGGACTTGCCTACGAGCAGTACTTC.

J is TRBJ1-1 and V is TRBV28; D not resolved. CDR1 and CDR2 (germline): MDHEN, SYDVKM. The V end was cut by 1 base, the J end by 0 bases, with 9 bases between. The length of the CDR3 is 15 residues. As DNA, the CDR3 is TGTGCCAGCAGTTTATTTACGGTGATGAACACTGAAGCTTTCTTT. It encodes CASSLFTVMNTEAFF.

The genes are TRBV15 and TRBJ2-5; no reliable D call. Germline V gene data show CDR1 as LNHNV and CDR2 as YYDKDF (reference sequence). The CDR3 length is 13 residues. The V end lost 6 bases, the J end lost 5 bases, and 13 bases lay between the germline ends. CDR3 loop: CATRTVLKETQYF. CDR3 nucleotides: TGTGCCACCAGAACGGTCCTGAAGGAGACCCAGTACTTC.

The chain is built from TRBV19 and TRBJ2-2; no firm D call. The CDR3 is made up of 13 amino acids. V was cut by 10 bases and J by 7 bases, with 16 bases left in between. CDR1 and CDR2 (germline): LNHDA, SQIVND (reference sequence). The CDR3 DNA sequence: TGTGCCACCAAAATAGGGTATGGCGGGGAGCTGTTTTTT. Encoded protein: CATKIGYGGELFF.

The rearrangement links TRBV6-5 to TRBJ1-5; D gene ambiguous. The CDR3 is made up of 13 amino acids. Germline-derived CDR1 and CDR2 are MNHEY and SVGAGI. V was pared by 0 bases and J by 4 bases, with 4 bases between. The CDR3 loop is CASSYSKNQPQHF. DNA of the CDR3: TGTGCCAGCAGTTACTCCAAAAATCAGCCCCAGCATTTT.

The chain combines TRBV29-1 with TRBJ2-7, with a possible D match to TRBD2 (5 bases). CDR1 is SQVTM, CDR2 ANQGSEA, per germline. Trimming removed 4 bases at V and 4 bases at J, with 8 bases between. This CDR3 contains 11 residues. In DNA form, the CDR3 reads TGCAGCGTTGGGACTGGTTACGAGCAGTACTTC. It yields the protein CSVGTGYEQYF.

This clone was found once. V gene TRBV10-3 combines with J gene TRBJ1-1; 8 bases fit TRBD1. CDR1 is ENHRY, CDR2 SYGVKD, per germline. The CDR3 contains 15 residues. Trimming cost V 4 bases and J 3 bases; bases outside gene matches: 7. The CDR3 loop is CAISVTGATDTEAFF. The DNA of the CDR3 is TGTGCCATCAGTGTGACAGGGGCAACGGACACTGAAGCTTTCTTT.

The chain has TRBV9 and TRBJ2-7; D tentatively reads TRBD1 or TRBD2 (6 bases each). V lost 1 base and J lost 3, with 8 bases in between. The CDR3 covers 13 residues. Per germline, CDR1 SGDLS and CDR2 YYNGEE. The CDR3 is CASSVRGDYEQYF. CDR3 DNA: TGTGCCAGCAGCGTAAGGGGGGACTACGAGCAGTACTTC.

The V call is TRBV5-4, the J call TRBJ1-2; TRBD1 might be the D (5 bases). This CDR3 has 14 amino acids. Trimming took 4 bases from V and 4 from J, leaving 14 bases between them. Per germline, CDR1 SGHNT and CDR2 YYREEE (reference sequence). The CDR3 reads CASSPGQGPYGYTF. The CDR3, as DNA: TGTGCCAGCAGCCCGGGGCAGGGACCCTATGGCTACACCTTC.